What follows are 27 T cell receptor beta chains derived from one specimen sequenced in a study of blood T cell repertoires in COVID-19. Profiled with immunoSEQ multiplex PCR; TCRdb holds only in-frame clones, not every one. The data show more than 85,000 clones, approximately 90% seen once. Sequenced input: peripheral blood. The receptors were gathered from a human donor in a cohort sampled during active COVID-19.

Only one count was recorded for this clone. The chain is built from TRBV15 and TRBJ2-1, with TRBD2 identical over 7 bases. Germline lookup yields CDR1 LNHNV and CDR2 YYDKDF (reference sequence). After removal of 0 bases from V and 15 bases from J, the junction contained 8 bases not matched to a gene. This CDR3 has 13 amino acids. DNA for the CDR3: TGTGCCACCAGCAGAGAAATGGGACTACAGTCGTTCTTC. Amino acids: CATSREMGLQSFF.

This clone was counted once. This rearrangement joins TRBV7-9 to TRBJ2-1; possible D gene TRBD2, 5 bases. From germline, CDR1 is SEHNR and CDR2 FQNEAQ (reference sequence). V lost 5 bases and J 2 bases, leaving 13 bases between the germline ends. The CDR3 loop spans 15 amino acids. In nucleotides, the CDR3 is TGTGCCAGCAGCCCCCACGCCGGGGCCTACAATGAGCAGTTCTTC. It is translated as CASSPHAGAYNEQFF.

The chain carries TRBV9 and TRBJ2-7; TRBD1 matches at 11 bases. This CDR3 is built from 15 residues. Germline trimming cut 3 bases from V and 4 bases from J; bases unmatched to any gene: 6. Germline assignment: CDR1 SGDLS and CDR2 YYNGEE. The CDR3 here is CASSAGQGAMYEQYF. The CDR3 nucleotides read TGTGCCAGCAGCGCCGGACAGGGGGCGATGTACGAGCAGTACTTC.

V usage is TRBV9 and J usage is TRBJ2-3; 9 bases line up with TRBD1. V trimming: 4 bases; J trimming: 7 bases; junction bases outside the gene matches: 13. Germline CDR1 reads SGDLS; CDR2 reads YYNGEE. This CDR3 has 16 amino acids. CDR3 sequence: CASSTTGTGRFNTQYF. The DNA of the CDR3 is TGTGCCAGCAGCACAACCGGGACAGGGCGTTTTAATACGCAGTATTTT.

V gene TRBV28 combines with J gene TRBJ2-1; D is perhaps TRBD2 (6 bases). The CDR3 length is 15 residues. V shed 5 bases and J shed 7 bases, with 18 bases lying between them. Germline CDR1 is MDHEN and CDR2 is SYDVKM. The CDR3 here is CASSLPGGGLNEQFF. The DNA for the CDR3 is TGTGCCAGCAGTCTCCCCGGTGGAGGGTTGAATGAGCAGTTCTTC.

CDR3 sequence: CASSRDRFTDTQYF. The CDR3, as DNA: TGTGCCAGCAGCCGGGACAGGTTCACAGATACGCAGTATTTT. The rearrangement joins TRBV7-2 to TRBJ2-3; the match to TRBD1 covers 8 bases. Germline CDR1 reads SGHTA; CDR2 reads FQGNSA. The J segment lost 2 bases and the V segment lost 5 bases, leaving 3 bases of the junction unmatched. CDR3 size: 14 residues. Drawing the rest from reference TRBV7-2 and TRBJ2-3, the complete variable domain is GAGVSQSPSNKVTEKGKDVELRCDPISGHTALYWYRQSLGQGLEFLIYFQGNSAPDKSGLPSDRFSAERTGGSVSTLTIQRTQQEDSAVYLCASSRDRFTDTQYFGPGTRLTVL.

The count of this clone is one. The V call is TRBV3-1 (or the pseudogene TRBV3-2), the J call TRBJ2-2, with D possibly matching TRBD2 (6 bases). Germline-derived CDR1 and CDR2 are LGHDT and YNNKEL (reference sequence). Trimming removed 4 bases from V and 5 bases from J, with 14 bases in between. This CDR3 has 15 residues. The CDR3 DNA reads as TGTGCCAGCAGCCGGAGTAGCGGCCGAACCGGGGAGCTGTTTTTT. It codes for CASSRSSGRTGELFF.

The chain combines TRBV7-9 with TRBJ1-5; D not certain. Germline CDR1 is SEHNR and CDR2 is FQNEAQ (reference sequence). This CDR3 spans 14 amino acids. V gave up 4 bases and J gave up 7 bases, with 14 bases separating them. CDR3 nucleotides: TGTGCCAGCAGCTGGGCGTCAGGCCCACAGCCCCAGCATTTT. It is translated as CASSWASGPQPQHF.

The chain combines TRBV12-3 or TRBV12-4 with TRBJ1-6; TRBD1 matches at 7 bases. This CDR3 is 13 amino acids long. After removal of 6 bases from V and 7 bases from J, the junction contained 3 bases not matched to a gene. The DNA for the CDR3 is TGTGCCAGCAGCCTACAGGGGAATTCACCCCTCCACTTT. It encodes CASSLQGNSPLHF.

The V call is TRBV3-1 (or the pseudogene TRBV3-2), the J call TRBJ1-1; 9 nucleotides match TRBD1. The CDR3 spans 17 residues. Germline CDR1 LGHDT, CDR2 YNNKEL (reference sequence). Trimming at V came to 2 bases and at J to 1 base, leaving 8 bases not matched to a gene. The CDR3 coding sequence is TGTGCCAGCAGCCAAACGATCGGACAGGGGTCGAACACTGAAGCTTTCTTT. It specifies CASSQTIGQGSNTEAFF.

This clone was picked up one time. CDR3 amino acids: CASSLGQGMGETQYF. For the CDR3, the DNA is TGTGCCAGCAGCTTGGGACAGGGAATGGGAGAGACCCAGTACTTC. The chain joins TRBV5-6 to TRBJ2-5; 7 bases align to TRBD1. The CDR3 runs to 15 residues. V lost 0 bases and J lost 4; bases outside the gene matches: 6. Germline V gene data show CDR1 as SGHDT and CDR2 as YYEEEE.

The V and J genes are TRBV11-3 and TRBJ2-5, with 12 bases identical to TRBD1. From germline, CDR1 is SGHNT and CDR2 YENEEA. The CDR3 spans 14 residues. J gave up 4 bases and V 3 bases, and 0 bases lay outside the gene matches. The chain's CDR3 is CASSLGQGAETQYF. The CDR3 DNA follows: TGTGCCAGCAGCTTGGGACAGGGGGCAGAGACCCAGTACTTC.

This chain links TRBV7-2 with TRBJ2-3; perhaps TRBD2 as D (5 bases). The CDR3 totals 15 residues. Trimming left V 0 bases short and J 0 bases short, with 7 bases between. The germline V gene encodes CDR1 SGHTA and CDR2 FQGNSA. The CDR3 region has the DNA TGTGCCAGCAGCTTAGCTTCGGGGAGCACAGATACGCAGTATTTT. It translates to CASSLASGSTDTQYF.

The gene calls are TRBV24-1 and TRBJ2-4; no clear D. The CDR3 loop spans 13 amino acids. Trimming removed 5 bases at V and 4 bases at J, with 8 bases between. The germline V gene has CDR1 KGHDR and CDR2 SFDVKD. Written as DNA, the CDR3 is TGTGCCACCAGTGGCGGAGCTAAAAACATTCAGTACTTC. This encodes CATSGGAKNIQYF.

The chain couples TRBV7-2 to TRBJ2-7; TRBD2 matches at 10 bases. This CDR3 has 14 residues. J was trimmed by 3 bases and V by 4 bases; bases with no gene match: 3. The germline CDR1 and CDR2 sequences are SGHTA and FQGNSA. As DNA, the CDR3 is TGTGCCAGCAGCTCTAGCGGGAGTATCTACGAGCAGTACTTC. It is translated as CASSSSGSIYEQYF.

Note on this clone: Other DNA variants within this sample encode the same CDR3. The J gene is TRBJ2-1, the V gene TRBV5-1; 11 bases match TRBD2. Per the germline V gene, CDR1 is SGHRS and CDR2 is YFSETQ. With 2 bases clipped from V and 0 bases from J, the junction kept 1 base outside the gene matches. The CDR3 contains 16 residues. The CDR3 reads CASSFTSGSSYNEQFF. The CDR3 nucleotides read TGCGCCAGCAGCTTTACTAGCGGGAGCTCCTACAATGAGCAGTTCTTC.

Notes on this clone: Other nucleotide sequences from this sample produce the same CDR3. DNA for the CDR3: TGTGCCAGCAGTTTACAGGGGCGTACTGAAGCTTTCTTT. Translated, it gives CASSLQGRTEAFF. The chain has TRBV12-3 or TRBV12-4 and TRBJ1-1; TRBD1 might be the D (6 bases). The length of the CDR3 is 13 residues. V was shortened by 2 bases and J by 5 bases, with 9 bases between the two germline ends.

This chain connects TRBV6-5 to TRBJ1-1; TRBD1 agrees at 9 bases. CDR1 MNHEY and CDR2 SVGAGI come from the germline V gene. CDR3 length: 15 amino acids. V trimming: 7 bases; J trimming: 3 bases; junction bases outside the gene matches: 9. The CDR3 protein is CASIRDRASYTEAFF. Written as DNA, the CDR3 is TGTGCCAGCATTAGGGACAGGGCTTCGTACACTGAAGCTTTCTTT.

CDR3 coding DNA: TGTGCCAGCAGCCGGGACAGGGGAACTAACAATGAGCAGTTCTTC. The encoded protein is CASSRDRGTNNEQFF. The V call is TRBV7-2, the J call TRBJ2-1, with 10 positions matching TRBD1. Germline CDR1 is SGHTA and CDR2 is FQGNSA. The CDR3 runs to 15 residues. V trimming: 5 bases; J trimming: 5 bases; junction bases outside the gene matches: 6.

This chain connects TRBV28 to TRBJ1-3, with a tentative D call TRBD1 (6 bases). Trimming shortened V by 2 bases and J by 3 bases, and 8 bases separated the two germline ends. In germline, CDR1 is MDHEN, CDR2 SYDVKM. This CDR3 contains 14 residues. CDR3 DNA sequence: TGTGCCAGCAGTTTAAGACAGGTTGGAAACACCATATATTTT. Translation gives CASSLRQVGNTIYF.

V gene TRBV6-5 combines with J gene TRBJ2-2; D call uncertain. The CDR3 runs to 16 residues. Trimming removed 1 base at V and 0 bases at J, with 9 bases between. From germline, CDR1 is MNHEY and CDR2 SVGAGI. CDR3 loop: CASSYFSQANTGELFF. The CDR3 bases are TGTGCCAGCAGTTACTTTTCTCAGGCGAACACCGGGGAGCTGTTTTTT.

This clone has only a few counts. J is TRBJ2-2 and V is TRBV4-1; 8 bases align to TRBD2. CDR1 is MGHRA, CDR2 YSYEKL, per germline. The V gene end was trimmed by 6 bases and the J gene end by 2 bases; junction bases not matched to a gene: 5. This CDR3 has 15 amino acids. The CDR3 region has the DNA TGCGCCAGCAGAGTTAGCGGGGTCAACACCGGGGAGCTGTTTTTT. It translates to CASRVSGVNTGELFF.

The chain couples TRBV5-6 to TRBJ1-1; D not certain. Germline assignment: CDR1 SGHDT and CDR2 YYEEEE. V dropped 1 base and J dropped 8 bases, with 9 bases sitting between them. This CDR3 has 12 residues. Here the CDR3 reads CASSLSGFEAFF. The CDR3 DNA sequence: TGTGCCAGCAGCTTGTCAGGCTTCGAAGCTTTCTTT.

In DNA form, the CDR3 reads TGTGCCAGCCACTCCACCCCCGGAGTGAGCCCGCGGAATGAGCAGTTCTTC. This codes for CASHSTPGVSPRNEQFF. The chain recombines TRBV7-8 with TRBJ2-1; no clear D gene. Between the trimmed V and J ends, which lost 8 bases and 7 bases, there was a span of 27 bases. The CDR3 is made up of 17 amino acids. The germline gives CDR1 SGHVS, CDR2 FQNEAQ.

The chain is built from TRBV9 and TRBJ1-2; weak D call: TRBD1 (5 bases). The CDR3 is made up of 15 amino acids. The V and J ends lost 7 bases and 4 bases respectively, with 20 bases between them. Germline CDR1 and CDR2: SGDLS and YYNGEE. The CDR3 here is CASVGGGGGPYGYTF. DNA for the CDR3: TGTGCCAGCGTCGGTGGGGGGGGAGGCCCCTATGGCTACACCTTC.

The CDR3 region is CVRSLGPPDTRVAYEQYF. The CDR3 nucleotides read TGTGTCAGAAGCTTAGGTCCCCCAGACACCAGGGTCGCGTACGAGCAGTACTTC. The chain combines TRBV7-5 with TRBJ2-7; TRBD1 is the table's D call and was not checked against the DNA. TRBV7-5 is given as a pseudogene. The CDR3 loop spans 18 amino acids.

Only a few counts were recorded for this clone. Here the CDR3 reads CASSLLGGYVNEQFF. The CDR3 DNA follows: TGTGCCAGCAGCTTACTAGGAGGGTACGTAAATGAGCAGTTCTTC. The V gene is TRBV7-3, the J gene TRBJ2-1; D perhaps matches TRBD2 (6 bases). Deletions cut 2 bases from V and 7 bases from J, with 15 bases between. This CDR3 spans 15 amino acids. CDR1 and CDR2 (germline): SGHTA, FQGTGA.